The 19 T cell receptor beta chains reported below all come from one sample, sequenced in a study of CD8+CD57+ T cells in acquired aplastic anemia. Using genomic DNA as the template, TCR beta VDJ and CDR3 profiling was carried out. TCRdb passed the reads through MiXCR, listing each CDR3 protein once. This table has roughly 180,000 distinct CDR3 sequences, 64% appearing once. Sample: sorted CD4+, CD8+, or CD8+CD57+ T cells (not recorded which) from PBMCs. These receptors all stem from a human donor with severe aplastic anemia or a healthy control (not recorded which).

The chain combines TRBV5-1 with TRBJ2-5; TRBD2 agrees at 14 bases. The germline CDR1 and CDR2 sequences are SGHRS and YFSETQ. The CDR3 spans 16 residues. The trim removed 4 bases at V and 1 base at J, leaving 3 bases unmatched. CDR3 protein: CASSPGLAGGQETQYF. CDR3 sequence (DNA): TGCGCCAGCAGCCCCGGACTAGCGGGGGGCCAAGAGACCCAGTACTTC.

The rearrangement links TRBV6-4 to TRBJ1-1; D call uncertain. V was clipped by 6 bases and J by 3 bases, with 14 bases between them. The CDR3 consists of 14 residues. Germline V gives CDR1 MRHNA, CDR2 SNTAGT. The CDR3: CASSSGVGHTEAFF. DNA for the CDR3: TGTGCCAGCAGCTCCGGGGTAGGGCACACTGAAGCTTTCTTT.

The V call is TRBV15, the J call TRBJ1-4; D gene ambiguous. This CDR3 comprises 20 residues. V dropped 3 bases and J dropped 4 bases, with 27 bases sitting between them. The V gene's germline CDR1 is LNHNV and CDR2 YYDKDF (reference sequence). The CDR3, as DNA: TGTGCCACCAGCAGGGTAACACAGTCATCAGGACCTCTAAGTAATGAAAAACTGTTTTTT. It codes for CATSRVTQSSGPLSNEKLFF.

The J gene is TRBJ1-2, the V gene TRBV10-3; D is possibly TRBD1 (5 bases). Deletions cut 3 bases from V and 4 bases from J, with 15 bases between. CDR3 length: 15 residues. Germline-derived CDR1 and CDR2 are ENHRY and SYGVKD. The CDR3 reads CAISDSRGYGYGYTF. In nucleotides, the CDR3 is TGTGCCATCAGTGACTCTAGGGGATATGGCTATGGCTACACCTTC.

The chain uses TRBV7-9 and TRBJ2-5, with 9 bases matching TRBD1. This CDR3 has 14 residues. V trimming: 5 bases; J trimming: 6 bases; junction bases outside the gene matches: 7. Germline V gene sequence: CDR1 SEHNR, CDR2 FQNEAQ (reference sequence). The DNA for the CDR3 is TGTGCCAGCAGCGCCCGGGACAGGGAACAGACCCAGTACTTC. It encodes CASSARDREQTQYF. Full variable domain (outside the CDR3, taken from reference TRBV7-9 and TRBJ2-5): DTGVSQNPRHKITKRGQNVTFRCDPISEHNRLYWYRQTLGQGPEFLTYFQNEAQLEKSRLLSDRFSAERPKGSFSTLEIQRTEQGDSAMYLCASSARDREQTQYFGPGTRLLVL.

This clonotype has a count of ten or more. In DNA, the CDR3 is TGTGCCAGCAGTTACTACCCCGGGACAGACTATGGCTACACCTTC. This encodes CASSYYPGTDYGYTF. The chain uses TRBV6-6 and TRBJ1-2; 7 bases map to TRBD1. The CDR3 has 15 amino acids. CDR1 and CDR2 (germline): MNHNY, SVGAGI (reference sequence). The V segment lost 1 base and the J segment 3 bases; nucleotides outside the gene matches: 5.

The chain employs TRBV7-6 and TRBJ1-1; TRBD1 might be the D (5 bases). This CDR3 has 14 amino acids. V gave up 0 bases and J gave up 4 bases, with 9 bases separating them. Looked up from germline, CDR1 is SGHVS and CDR2 is FNYEAQ. In nucleotides, the CDR3 is TGTGCCAGCAGCTTAGCGGATGGGGGCACTGAAGCTTTCTTT. This sequence encodes CASSLADGGTEAFF.

This chain joins TRBV15 and TRBJ2-3; 10 bases match TRBD1. The CDR3 has 17 residues. V lost 3 bases to trimming and J lost 7 bases; unmatched junction nucleotides: 13. Germline loops: CDR1 LNHNV, CDR2 YYDKDF (reference sequence). The DNA of the CDR3 is TGTGCCACCAGCAGGAGGGGGGGCGGGACAGGGGCAAATACGCAGTATTTT. Translated, it gives CATSRRGGGTGANTQYF.

The table lists this clonotype with a few counts. CDR3 protein: CASSLVTSGSTDTQYF. For the CDR3, the DNA is TGTGCCAGCAGCTTAGTGACTAGCGGGAGCACAGATACGCAGTATTTT. This sequence joins TRBV7-2 and TRBJ2-3; 10 nucleotides line up with TRBD2. The CDR3 runs 16 residues. CDR1 is SGHTA, CDR2 FQGNSA, per germline. Trimming at V came to 1 base and at J to 0 bases, leaving 1 base not matched to a gene.

This chain joins TRBV7-9 and TRBJ1-1, with D tentatively TRBD1 (6 bases). The V gene lost 5 bases and the J gene lost 6 bases, with 13 bases spanning the gap. CDR3 size: 13 residues. Germline CDR1 and CDR2: SEHNR and FQNEAQ (reference sequence). The CDR3 loop is CASSHRAVAEAFF. DNA of the CDR3: TGTGCCAGCAGCCACAGGGCCGTTGCTGAAGCTTTCTTT.

J is TRBJ2-7 and V is TRBV12-3 or TRBV12-4, with TRBD1 identical over 7 bases. This CDR3 region has 13 residues. V gave up 3 bases and J gave up 4 bases; unmatched junction bases: 3. CDR3 region: CASSFEDRYEQYF. The CDR3 DNA reads TGTGCCAGCAGTTTCGAGGACAGGTACGAGCAGTACTTC.

This clonotype was observed a handful of times. This chain links TRBV7-9 with TRBJ2-5; D is ambiguous. V was cut by 5 bases and J by 0 bases, with 4 bases left in between. CDR3 size: 12 residues. Per germline, CDR1 SEHNR and CDR2 FQNEAQ (reference sequence). The DNA of the CDR3 is TGTGCCAGCAGCACTAACCAAGAGACCCAGTACTTC. Protein sequence: CASSTNQETQYF.

The V gene is TRBV19, the J gene TRBJ1-5; D not certain. Trimming pared 8 bases from V and 5 bases from J, leaving 13 bases between. Germline CDR1 is LNHDA and CDR2 is SQIVND (reference sequence). CDR3 length: 13 amino acids. The CDR3 protein is CASSRGYDQPQHF. The CDR3, as DNA: TGTGCCAGTTCCCGGGGTTACGATCAGCCCCAGCATTTT.

The chain recombines TRBV7-3 with TRBJ2-3; either TRBD1 or TRBD2 may supply D (8 bases each). The J call may be mistaken, given a closer DNA end match to TRBJ2-1. The CDR3 contains 14 residues. Germline V gene lookup returns CDR1 SGHTA and CDR2 FQGTGA. The CDR3 DNA reads as TGTGCCAGCAGCACAGGGGGGACTAGGGATGAGCAGTTCTTC. Translating gives CASSTGGTRDEQFF.

Points on this clonotype: This could be a read error, since a much larger clone is one nucleotide away. The rearrangement uses TRBV7-2 and TRBJ2-1; 7 bases are a match to TRBD2. The germline V gene encodes CDR1 SGHTA and CDR2 FQGNSA. The CDR3 contains 15 residues. Trimming took 4 bases from V and 6 from J; bases not matched to a gene: 9. The CDR3 nucleotides are TGTGCCAGCAGCTGGGGGGGGGGGAGCCCCAATGAGCAGTTCTTC. Translated, it gives CASSWGGGSPNEQFF.

This chain joins TRBV5-1 and TRBJ2-7, with unresolved D. CDR1 and CDR2 from the germline V gene are SGHRS and YFSETQ. This CDR3 is built from 13 residues. Trimming took 1 base from V and 5 from J, leaving 10 bases between them. The CDR3 region has the DNA TGCGCCAGCAGCTTGTATGGTACCGACGAGCAGTACTTC. Its protein product is CASSLYGTDEQYF.

The chain recombines TRBV24-1 with TRBJ2-7, with 11 positions matching TRBD1. The junction had 3 bases not matched to a gene; V was cut back by 3 bases and J by 3 bases. The CDR3 is 15 residues long. Germline lookup yields CDR1 KGHDR and CDR2 SFDVKD. As DNA, the CDR3 is TGTGCCACCAGTGATCCGGGACAGGGGGACTACGAGCAGTACTTC. Translated, it gives CATSDPGQGDYEQYF.

J is TRBJ2-1 and V is TRBV7-2; the match to TRBD2 covers 8 bases. Germline CDR1 and CDR2: SGHTA and FQGNSA. V lost 1 base and J lost 7; bases outside the gene matches: 6. There are 15 residues in the CDR3. CDR3 sequence (DNA): TGTGCCAGCAGCTTAGAGCTAGCGGGCCGTAATGAGCAGTTCTTC. Encoded protein: CASSLELAGRNEQFF.

The CDR3 region is CASSQGPGASNTGELFF. The CDR3 DNA sequence: TGCGCCAGCAGCCAGGGCCCAGGAGCCTCGAACACCGGGGAGCTGTTTTTT. The V gene is TRBV5-1, the J gene TRBJ2-2; TRBD1 is a possible D gene (5 bases). V lost 4 bases, J lost 0 bases, and 16 bases lay in between. The CDR3 length is 17 residues. Germline V gene sequence: CDR1 SGHRS, CDR2 YFSETQ. Drawing the rest from reference TRBV5-1 and TRBJ2-2, the complete variable domain is KAGVTQTPRYLIKTRGQQVTLSCSPISGHRSVSWYQQTPGQGLQFLFEYFSETQRNKGNFPGRFSGRQFSNSRSEMNVSTLELGDSALYLCASSQGPGASNTGELFFGEGSRLTVL.